These 32 T cell receptor beta chains share one sample of origin, sequenced in a study of regulatory T cells in long-lasting Graves disease. The sample's time point: persistent/refractory GD, antithyroid drugs over 5 years with positive TRAb. Isolated PBMC RNA provided the starting material for the TCR library. HTBI primers from iRepertoire and Arm-PCR of CDR3 regions yielded the TCR beta libraries. TCRdb redid the calling of the multiplex PCR reads with MiXCR, one entry per CDR3 protein. The sample carries roughly 500,000 distinct CDR3 sequences, 20% to 25% recorded once. The source material was peripheral blood mononuclear cells (PBMCs), sampled when the disease was refractory, from a patient treated with antithyroid drugs. The receptors were sampled from a female donor with Graves disease.

The chain is built from TRBV6-2 or TRBV6-3 and TRBJ2-1, with D hard to call. With 2 bases removed from V and 8 bases from J, the gap between germline ends came to 22 bases. This CDR3 has 17 residues. Germline CDR1 reads MNHEY; CDR2 reads SVGEGT. CDR3 DNA sequence: TGTGCCAGCAGTTACAAGCGAAGAGACCTAAGGTCATATGAGCAGTTCTTC. It yields the protein CASSYKRRDLRSYEQFF.

Many counts were recorded for this clonotype. CDR3 amino acids: CASSQGLAGGPSGELFF. The CDR3 region has the DNA TGTGCCAGCAGTCAAGGACTAGCGGGAGGGCCGAGCGGGGAGCTGTTTTTT. V and J are TRBV28 and TRBJ2-2; TRBD2 aligns across 15 bases. Trimming cost V 5 bases and J 7 bases; bases outside gene matches: 8. This CDR3 comprises 17 residues. Germline assignment: CDR1 MDHEN and CDR2 SYDVKM.

This clonotype was found many times. This chain joins TRBV11-2 and TRBJ1-2; D remains unclear. The CDR3 has 15 amino acids. V shed 5 bases and J shed 1 base, with 14 bases lying between them. Germline CDR1 reads SGHAT; CDR2 reads FQNNGV. The CDR3 loop reads CASSRTLGNNYGYTF. The DNA for the CDR3 is TGTGCCAGCAGCCGTACCTTGGGAAATAACTATGGCTACACCTTC.

This clonotype was detected ten times or more. This chain joins TRBV12-3 or TRBV12-4 and TRBJ1-2; D unclear. V was shortened by 3 bases and J by 7 bases, with 12 bases between the two germline ends. The CDR3 totals 13 residues. CDR3 DNA: TGTGCCAGCAGTTTTGTCCCTGGCCGTGGCTACACCTTC. Translating gives CASSFVPGRGYTF.

This clonotype was observed many times. This sequence joins TRBV25-1 and TRBJ1-1, with a tentative D call TRBD1 (6 bases). There are 15 residues in the CDR3. Germline CDR1 and CDR2: MGHDK and SYGVNS. V was trimmed by 2 bases and J by 1 base, leaving 11 bases between them. The CDR3 is CASSEKIGGNTEAFF. The CDR3 DNA is TGTGCCAGCAGTGAAAAAATAGGGGGGAACACTGAAGCTTTCTTT.

This chain links TRBV6-1 with TRBJ1-4, with TRBD1 matching 11 bases. V gave up 6 bases and J gave up 13 bases; unmatched junction bases: 7. The CDR3 contains 13 residues. CDR1 is MNHNS and CDR2 is SASEGT in the germline V gene. The CDR3 DNA is TGTGCCAGCAGGGGACAGGGGGTAGGAGCACTGTTTTTT. Amino acid sequence: CASRGQGVGALFF.

On this clonotype itself: No conserved phenylalanine or tryptophan ends this CDR3, so it is likely a read error. This sequence joins TRBV12-3 or TRBV12-4 and TRBJ2-5, with 8 bases that match TRBD1. V dropped 6 bases and J dropped 2; count of bases not matched to a gene: 5. The CDR3 sequence is 14 residues long. The CDR3 is CASSLRTGQETQYS. The CDR3 DNA reads TGTGCCAGCAGCTTAAGGACAGGGCAAGAGACCCAGTACTCC.

The rearrangement joins TRBV4-1 to TRBJ1-2; D gene uncertain. V dropped 3 bases and J dropped 0 bases, with 14 bases sitting between them. The germline gives CDR1 MGHRA, CDR2 YSYEKL. The CDR3 loop spans 16 amino acids. The CDR3: CASSHHSTAANYGYTF. CDR3 in DNA: TGCGCCAGCAGCCACCATTCGACGGCCGCTAACTATGGCTACACCTTC.

The chain employs TRBV2 and TRBJ1-1; no definite D call. The CDR3 sequence is 14 residues long. Trimming stripped 1 base from V and 1 base from J, with 7 bases between. Germline-derived CDR1 and CDR2 are SNHLY and FYNNEI. CDR3 sequence (DNA): TGTGCCAGCAGTGAAGACGGGCCGAACACTGAAGCTTTCTTT. It is translated as CASSEDGPNTEAFF.

This clonotype showed up many times. The chain has TRBV20-1 and TRBJ2-7, with D hard to call. The germline V gene has CDR1 DFQATT and CDR2 SNEGSKA (reference sequence). The CDR3 is 14 amino acids. The germline V and J ends were trimmed by 3 bases and 2 bases, with 14 bases remaining between them. The CDR3 region is CSARGPTETYEQYF. CDR3 coding DNA: TGCAGTGCTAGGGGCCCTACAGAGACCTACGAGCAGTACTTC.

The chain combines TRBV28 with TRBJ1-3, with D uncertain. Deletions cut 7 bases from V and 3 bases from J, with 10 bases between. This CDR3 contains 13 residues. Germline CDR1 is MDHEN and CDR2 is SYDVKM. CDR3 protein: CASIGVLGNTIYF. The CDR3, as DNA: TGTGCCAGCATCGGGGTTCTTGGAAACACCATATATTTT.

The chain recombines TRBV6-5 with TRBJ1-1; TRBD1 matches at 9 bases. The CDR3 totals 16 residues. V was clipped by 1 base and J by 2 bases; unmatched bases: 5. Germline V gene sequence: CDR1 MNHEY, CDR2 SVGAGI. The CDR3 bases are TGTGCCAGCAGTTACTTGCCGGGACAGGGTAACACTGAAGCTTTCTTT. The encoded protein is CASSYLPGQGNTEAFF.

At least ten counts were recorded for this clonotype. This chain joins TRBV27 and TRBJ1-3; D ambiguous. The CDR3 has 15 residues. The V gene lost 7 bases and the J gene lost 0 bases, with 13 bases spanning the gap. CDR1 MNHEY and CDR2 SMNVEV come from the germline V gene (reference sequence). In DNA form, the CDR3 reads TGTGCCAGCAAAAGAGGGAGCAGCTCTGGAAACACCATATATTTT. Translating it yields CASKRGSSSGNTIYF.

This clonotype showed up many times. This chain connects TRBV18 to TRBJ1-1, with TRBD1 as a possible D gene (6 bases). Germline V CDR1 and CDR2: KGHSH, LQKENI. The CDR3 runs 11 residues. The V end was cut by 10 bases, the J end by 4 bases, with 10 bases between. The CDR3 is CATTRGTEAFF. CDR3 bases: TGTGCCACTACCAGGGGCACTGAAGCTTTCTTT.

The chain joins TRBV20-1 to TRBJ2-5, with D possibly matching TRBD1 (5 bases). The CDR3 is 15 amino acids. V lost 6 bases, J lost 7 bases, and 24 bases lay in between. Germline CDR1 reads DFQATT; CDR2 reads SNEGSKA (reference sequence). In nucleotides, the CDR3 is TGCAGTGCCGCTCAGGGTGTGAATTGGGTGGGGACCCAGTACTTC. Translating gives CSAAQGVNWVGTQYF.

The rearrangement uses TRBV29-1 and TRBJ2-7, with 8 bases identical to TRBD2. CDR1 SQVTM and CDR2 ANQGSEA come from the germline V gene. V lost 6 bases to trimming and J lost 3 bases; unmatched junction nucleotides: 10. The CDR3 extends over 14 amino acids. The CDR3 region has the DNA TGCAGCGTACGAGGGGCCGCGGGGGGCTACGAGCAGTACTTC. Translating gives CSVRGAAGGYEQYF.

This clonotype was seen many times. This chain uses TRBV12-3 or TRBV12-4 with TRBJ1-6; 9 nucleotides line up with TRBD1. V trimming: 2 bases; J trimming: 8 bases; junction bases outside the gene matches: 1. The CDR3 covers 14 residues. The CDR3 nucleotides are TGTGCCAGCAGTTTAAGGGACAGGGATTCACCCCTCCACTTT. Its translation is CASSLRDRDSPLHF.

This clonotype has at least ten counts. The chain links TRBV6-1 to TRBJ2-7; D not resolved. Germline V gives CDR1 MNHNS, CDR2 SASEGT. The CDR3 consists of 15 residues. The V gene lost 1 base and the J gene lost 3 bases, with 13 bases spanning the gap. CDR3 sequence (DNA): TGTGCCAGCAGTGAAGTGTCGGTTCTGTTCTACGAGCAGTACTTC. Translation gives CASSEVSVLFYEQYF.

Ten or more counts support this clonotype. The J gene is TRBJ2-7, the V gene TRBV7-2, with TRBD2 matching over 8 bases. Germline CDR1 reads SGHTA; CDR2 reads FQGNSA. This CDR3 spans 16 amino acids. With V trimmed by 4 bases and J by 2 bases, 10 bases remained unmatched. The CDR3 sequence: CASSWGTSSIAYEQYF. The CDR3, as DNA: TGTGCCAGCAGCTGGGGGACTAGTAGCATCGCCTACGAGCAGTACTTC. The whole variable domain, filled in from reference TRBV7-2 and TRBJ2-7, reads GAGVSQSPSNKVTEKGKDVELRCDPISGHTALYWYRQSLGQGLEFLIYFQGNSAPDKSGLPSDRFSAERTGGSVSTLTIQRTQQEDSAVYLCASSWGTSSIAYEQYFGPGTRLTVT.

This clonotype was counted ten times or more. The V and J genes are TRBV5-1 and TRBJ1-2, with D perhaps matching TRBD1 (5 bases). The CDR3 is 14 residues long. V lost 4 bases, J lost 6 bases, and 16 bases lay in between. Germline CDR1 SGHRS, CDR2 YFSETQ. The CDR3 DNA reads TGCGCCAGCAGCAGGGACGGAGGGTATGATGGCTACACCTTC. Protein product: CASSRDGGYDGYTF. The full variable domain, its missing parts supplied by reference TRBV5-1 and TRBJ1-2, is KAGVTQTPRYLIKTRGQQVTLSCSPISGHRSVSWYQQTPGQGLQFLFEYFSETQRNKGNFPGRFSGRQFSNSRSEMNVSTLELGDSALYLCASSRDGGYDGYTFGSGTRLTVV.

In its sample, this clonotype was seen many times. The V gene is TRBV28, the J gene TRBJ1-6; the D gene is possibly TRBD1 (5 bases). The germline gives CDR1 MDHEN, CDR2 SYDVKM. Between the trimmed V and J ends, which lost 6 bases and 1 base, there was a span of 16 bases. CDR3 length: 17 amino acids. The CDR3 sequence is CASRAPGIRSYNSPLHF. In nucleotides, the CDR3 is TGTGCCAGCAGAGCCCCAGGGATTCGATCCTATAATTCACCCCTCCACTTT.

The table lists this clonotype with a few counts. This rearrangement joins TRBV28 to TRBJ2-2; a possible D gene is TRBD2 (5 bases). Trimming shortened V by 3 bases and J by 3 bases, and 8 bases separated the two germline ends. The CDR3 runs 14 residues. Looked up from germline, CDR1 is MDHEN and CDR2 is SYDVKM. CDR3 sequence: CASSFSGYTGELFF. As DNA, the CDR3 is TGTGCCAGCAGTTTTTCGGGGTACACCGGGGAGCTGTTTTTT.

This chain joins TRBV7-6 and TRBJ2-3; 7 nucleotides align to TRBD2. With V trimmed by 0 bases and J by 3 bases, 18 bases remained unmatched. The germline V gene encodes CDR1 SGHVS and CDR2 FNYEAQ. CDR3 length: 20 residues. The CDR3 region is CASSLAGVRLAHRETDTQYF. The CDR3 DNA sequence: TGTGCCAGCAGCTTAGCTGGGGTCCGACTAGCCCACAGAGAGACAGATACGCAGTATTTT.

This clonotype was counted only a few times. This chain joins TRBV5-8 and TRBJ2-7; 8 bases agree with TRBD1. The CDR3 totals 15 residues. With V trimmed by 0 bases and J by 7 bases, 9 bases remained unmatched. Germline V CDR1 and CDR2: SGHTS, YDEGEE. CDR3 DNA: TGTGCCAGCAGCTTGGCCGGCAGGGGGCTCGAGGAGCAGTACTTC. It translates to CASSLAGRGLEEQYF.

There are a few counts of this clonotype. The V gene is TRBV3-1, the J gene TRBJ2-5; possible D gene TRBD2, 5 bases. The V gene lost 4 bases and the J gene lost 7 bases, with 10 bases spanning the gap. CDR1 LGHDT and CDR2 YNNKEL come from the germline V gene (reference sequence). CDR3 size: 12 residues. The CDR3 here is CASSPSGGTQYF. The CDR3 DNA follows: TGTGCCAGCAGCCCGTCCGGAGGGACCCAGTACTTC.

This clonotype was picked up many times. Here the CDR3 reads CSAPGTGVNSPLHF. As DNA, the CDR3 is TGCAGTGCTCCCGGGACAGGGGTAAATTCACCCCTCCACTTT. V gene TRBV20-1 combines with J gene TRBJ1-6, with 10 bases fitting TRBD1. Germline V gives CDR1 DFQATT, CDR2 SNEGSKA (reference sequence). The CDR3 has 14 residues. J gave up 7 bases and V 5 bases, and 5 bases lay outside the gene matches.

This clonotype appeared many times. The gene calls are TRBV7-3 and TRBJ1-1; maybe TRBD1 (6 bases). The CDR3 loop spans 14 amino acids. Germline V gives CDR1 SGHTA, CDR2 FQGTGA. With 3 bases removed from V and 3 bases from J, the gap between germline ends came to 11 bases. The CDR3 bases are TGTGCCAGCAGCTTGAAGGGGACACACACTGAAGCTTTCTTT. As protein: CASSLKGTHTEAFF.

The CDR3 DNA sequence: TGTGCCAGCAGTTTATACACAGGGGCTAGAGGCGAGCAGTACTTC. Its protein is CASSLYTGARGEQYF. The gene calls are TRBV27 and TRBJ2-7; 7 bases match TRBD1. J was trimmed by 6 bases and V by 1 base; bases with no gene match: 9. Germline lookup yields CDR1 MNHEY and CDR2 SMNVEV (reference sequence). The CDR3 is 15 residues long.

The chain links TRBV7-9 to TRBJ2-5, with D unresolved. Trimming removed 0 bases from V and 3 bases from J, with 8 bases in between. The CDR3 sequence is 14 residues long. CDR1 and CDR2 from the germline V gene are SEHNR and FQNEAQ (reference sequence). CDR3 sequence: CASSLAEWEETQYF. The CDR3 DNA reads TGTGCCAGCAGCTTAGCGGAGTGGGAAGAGACCCAGTACTTC. Supplemented by reference TRBV7-9 and TRBJ2-5, the full variable domain reads DTGVSQNPRHKITKRGQNVTFRCDPISEHNRLYWYRQTLGQGPEFLTYFQNEAQLEKSRLLSDRFSAERPKGSFSTLEIQRTEQGDSAMYLCASSLAEWEETQYFGPGTRLLVL.

This clonotype showed up just a few times. The chain has TRBV2 and TRBJ2-1; 9 positions match TRBD1. The CDR3 length is 17 residues. Germline CDR1 and CDR2: SNHLY and FYNNEI. The J segment lost 0 bases and the V segment lost 8 bases, leaving 11 bases of the junction unmatched. CDR3 residues: CASLGQGIKSSYNEQFF. DNA of the CDR3: TGTGCCAGCCTTGGACAGGGGATAAAGAGCTCCTACAATGAGCAGTTCTTC.

The chain carries TRBV27 and TRBJ2-7, with D tentatively TRBD1 (6 bases). V lost 6 bases to trimming and J lost 3 bases, with 15 bases between them. The V gene's germline CDR1 is MNHEY and CDR2 SMNVEV (reference sequence). The CDR3 spans 14 residues. The CDR3: CASRTLTGRYEQYF. The CDR3 DNA is TGTGCCAGCAGGACCCTAACAGGGCGCTACGAGCAGTACTTC.

This clonotype has a single count. This chain uses TRBV5-5 with TRBJ2-5; tentatively, D is TRBD1 or TRBD2 (6 bases each). CDR1 and CDR2 (germline): SGHKS, YYEKEE (reference sequence). V was pared by 3 bases and J by 4 bases, with 13 bases between. The CDR3 totals 14 residues. CDR3 bases: TGTGCCAGCAGCTATACAGGGAGGTTAGAGACCCAGTACTTC. It translates to CASSYTGRLETQYF. The whole variable domain, filled in from reference TRBV5-5 and TRBJ2-5, reads DAGVTQSPTHLIKTRGQQVTLRCSPISGHKSVSWYQQVLGQGPQFIFQYYEKEERGRGNFPDRFSARQFPNYSSELNVNALLLGDSALYLCASSYTGRLETQYFGPGTRLLVL.